The 23 T cell receptor beta chains given below trace back to one sample, sequenced in a study of blood T cell repertoires in COVID-19. Sequenced by immunoSEQ multiplex PCR; TCRdb stores in-frame clones only, minus some. The table shows 150,000 to 200,000 clones, with roughly nine tenths occurring only once. The source material was peripheral blood. The receptors derive from a woman aged 60-70 years with COVID-19, enrolled during active disease.

The chain links TRBV29-1 to TRBJ1-5; tentative D call: TRBD1 (6 bases). With 6 bases removed from V and 0 bases from J, the gap between germline ends came to 12 bases. The CDR3 contains 14 residues. In germline, CDR1 is SQVTM, CDR2 ANQGSEA. The CDR3 here is CSVVQGHSNQPQHF. The CDR3 nucleotides read TGCAGCGTCGTACAGGGACATAGCAATCAGCCCCAGCATTTT. The variable domain in full, completed from reference TRBV29-1 and TRBJ1-5, reads SAVISQKPSRDICQRGTSLTIQCQVDSQVTMMFWYRQQPGQSLTLIATANQGSEATYESGFVIDKFPISRPNLTFSTLTVSNMSPEDSSIYLCSVVQGHSNQPQHFGDGTRLSIL.

The chain couples TRBV5-1 to TRBJ2-7, with a tentative D call TRBD1 (6 bases). This CDR3 has 14 amino acids. Trimming pared 6 bases from V and 0 bases from J, leaving 13 bases between. CDR1 is SGHRS and CDR2 is YFSETQ in the germline V gene. CDR3 region: CASKGIGGSYEQYF. The CDR3 DNA reads as TGCGCCAGCAAAGGAATAGGGGGCTCCTACGAGCAGTACTTC.

V usage is TRBV5-1 and J usage is TRBJ2-2; TRBD2 is a possible D gene (5 bases). Germline V lookup: CDR1 SGHRS, CDR2 YFSETQ. Trimming took off 4 bases at V and 7 bases at J, with 11 bases between the two ends. The length of the CDR3 is 13 residues. The CDR3 bases are TGCGCCAGCAGCGCACAGAGGGACGGGGAGCTGTTTTTT. Translation: CASSAQRDGELFF.

J is TRBJ1-2 and V is TRBV29-1, with D uncertain. Trimming removed 6 bases from V and 8 bases from J, with 19 bases in between. Germline-derived CDR1 and CDR2 are SQVTM and ANQGSEA. This CDR3 region has 13 residues. Here the CDR3 DNA reads TGCAGCGTCGGCCCTGCGAAGATGAGGGGCTACACCTTC. This gives the protein CSVGPAKMRGYTF. Full variable domain (missing parts from reference TRBV29-1 and TRBJ1-2): SAVISQKPSRDICQRGTSLTIQCQVDSQVTMMFWYRQQPGQSLTLIATANQGSEATYESGFVIDKFPISRPNLTFSTLTVSNMSPEDSSIYLCSVGPAKMRGYTFGSGTRLTVV.

In this sample, this clone turned up a few times. This rearrangement joins TRBV6-5 to TRBJ1-2; D might be TRBD1 (6 bases). V gave up 6 bases and J gave up 4 bases, with 12 bases separating them. The germline CDR1 and CDR2 sequences are MNHEY and SVGAGI. This CDR3 spans 13 amino acids. The CDR3 protein is CASSRGAAYGYTF. The CDR3 DNA follows: TGTGCCAGCAGCCGGGGGGCCGCCTATGGCTACACCTTC.

This clone showed up just a few times. The CDR3 nucleotides read TGTGCCACCAGCAGAGGCCGGGTGGCTGGAAACACCATATATTTT. Translating gives CATSRGRVAGNTIYF. This chain joins TRBV15 and TRBJ1-3, with no clear D. Germline-derived CDR1 and CDR2 are LNHNV and YYDKDF (reference sequence). The CDR3 is made up of 15 amino acids. Trimming cost V 1 base and J 2 bases, with 9 bases left between them.

This clone was counted only a few times. This chain connects TRBV7-2 to TRBJ1-5; D not certain. The CDR3 is 14 residues long. The V and J ends lost 4 bases and 0 bases respectively, with 7 bases between them. Per germline, CDR1 SGHTA and CDR2 FQGNSA. CDR3: CASSSYYSNQPQHF. In DNA form, the CDR3 reads TGTGCCAGCAGCTCGTACTATAGCAATCAGCCCCAGCATTTT. The full variable domain, in which reference TRBV7-2 and TRBJ1-5 provide the parts outside the CDR3, is GAGVSQSPSNKVTEKGKDVELRCDPISGHTALYWYRQSLGQGLEFLIYFQGNSAPDKSGLPSDRFSAERTGGSVSTLTIQRTQQEDSAVYLCASSSYYSNQPQHFGDGTRLSIL.

The chain links TRBV12-5 to TRBJ2-2; 12 nucleotides line up with TRBD1. This CDR3 contains 16 residues. The ends lost 8 bases at V and 2 bases at J; junction bases unmatched: 6. Germline V gene sequence: CDR1 LGHNT, CDR2 FRNRAP. The CDR3 is CASYRGQGANTGELFF. The CDR3, as DNA: TGTGCTAGTTATAGGGGACAGGGGGCTAACACCGGGGAGCTGTTTTTT.

The V gene is TRBV7-2, the J gene TRBJ1-3, with D possibly matching TRBD1 (6 bases). Trimming stripped 5 bases from V and 3 bases from J, with 20 bases between. Germline lookup yields CDR1 SGHTA and CDR2 FQGNSA. CDR3 size: 17 residues. The DNA of the CDR3 is TGTGCCAGCAGCAGAGCACAGGGCTCCCTCCGTGGAAACACCATATATTTT. It yields the protein CASSRAQGSLRGNTIYF. The whole variable domain, remainder taken from reference TRBV7-2 and TRBJ1-3, is GAGVSQSPSNKVTEKGKDVELRCDPISGHTALYWYRQSLGQGLEFLIYFQGNSAPDKSGLPSDRFSAERTGGSVSTLTIQRTQQEDSAVYLCASSRAQGSLRGNTIYFGEGSWLTVV.

This sequence joins TRBV28 and TRBJ1-5, with unresolved D. Germline V gives CDR1 MDHEN, CDR2 SYDVKM. The CDR3 has 12 residues. V was cut by 1 base and J by 6 bases, with 4 bases left in between. The CDR3 DNA reads TGTGCCAGCAGTTTATATCGTCAGCCCCAGCATTTT. Its protein product is CASSLYRQPQHF.

V is TRBV6-2 or TRBV6-3 and J is TRBJ2-1, with D tentatively TRBD1 (5 bases). V lost 0 bases, J lost 8 bases, and 17 bases lay in between. Germline V gives CDR1 MNHEY, CDR2 SVGEGT. The CDR3 has 16 residues. CDR3 loop: CASSYSGPRKRYEQFF. In DNA form, the CDR3 reads TGTGCCAGCAGTTACTCGGGGCCTAGAAAGCGTTATGAGCAGTTCTTC.

This chain uses TRBV28 with TRBJ2-1; 11 bases agree with TRBD2. J lost 5 bases, V lost 6 bases, and 6 bases had no gene match. This CDR3 comprises 15 residues. The germline V gene encodes CDR1 MDHEN and CDR2 SYDVKM. The CDR3 region is CASRRGLAADNEQFF. The CDR3 DNA is TGTGCCAGCAGAAGGGGACTAGCGGCCGACAATGAGCAGTTCTTC.

The genes are TRBV29-1 and TRBJ1-1; D not resolved. The CDR3 is made up of 13 amino acids. V shed 0 bases and J shed 0 bases, with 5 bases lying between them. CDR1 SQVTM and CDR2 ANQGSEA come from the germline V gene. CDR3 amino acids: CSVEDDMNTEAFF. The CDR3, as DNA: TGCAGCGTTGAAGATGACATGAACACTGAAGCTTTCTTT.

The V call is TRBV4-2, the J call TRBJ1-4, with D possibly TRBD1 on 5 matching bases. This CDR3 is built from 14 residues. CDR1 is LGHNA and CDR2 is YNFKEQ in the germline V gene. V dropped 3 bases and J dropped 8 bases, with 13 bases sitting between them. CDR3 nucleotides: TGTGCCAGCAGCCAGCCCGAGGGGAGGGAAAAACTGTTTTTT. Its protein is CASSQPEGREKLFF.

The chain recombines TRBV28 with TRBJ2-7; perhaps TRBD1 as D (6 bases). V was trimmed by 4 bases and J by 2 bases, leaving 15 bases between them. The CDR3 contains 15 residues. Germline CDR1 reads MDHEN; CDR2 reads SYDVKM. DNA for the CDR3: TGTGCCAGCAGTTCCTACAGGACAGCTACCTACGAGCAGTACTTC. It is translated as CASSSYRTATYEQYF. Based on the CDR3 plus reference TRBV28 and TRBJ2-7, the full variable domain is DVKVTQSSRYLVKRTGEKVFLECVQDMDHENMFWYRQDPGLGLRLIYFSYDVKMKEKGDIPEGYSVSREKKERFSLILESASTNQTSMYLCASSSYRTATYEQYFGPGTRLTVT.

The chain recombines TRBV5-5 with TRBJ1-5, with D possibly being TRBD1 (5 bases). Germline V gene sequence: CDR1 SGHKS, CDR2 YYEKEE (reference sequence). The CDR3 has 14 amino acids. Trimming took off 1 base at V and 5 bases at J, with 10 bases between the two ends. The CDR3 nucleotides read TGTGCCAGCAGCTTGTGGGGCAGTGATCAGCCCCAGCATTTT. Translated: CASSLWGSDQPQHF.

The chain has TRBV9 and TRBJ1-2; TRBD1 agrees at 7 bases. Per germline, CDR1 SGDLS and CDR2 YYNGEE. The ends lost 3 bases at V and 7 bases at J; junction bases unmatched: 12. The CDR3 totals 15 residues. CDR3 sequence: CASSASQGVPAGYTF. As DNA, the CDR3 is TGTGCCAGCAGCGCCTCCCAGGGGGTACCTGCTGGCTACACCTTC.

This chain joins TRBV5-4 and TRBJ1-3; 7 positions match TRBD1. The germline gives CDR1 SGHNT, CDR2 YYREEE (reference sequence). The V gene end was trimmed by 3 bases and the J gene end by 0 bases; junction bases not matched to a gene: 6. CDR3 length: 16 amino acids. The CDR3 here is CASSWGTVFSGNTIYF. CDR3 DNA: TGTGCCAGCAGCTGGGGGACAGTCTTCTCTGGAAACACCATATATTTT.

This clone was counted a few times. CDR3 nucleotides: TGTGCCAGCAGGAACAGGGGGGTAAATCAGCCCCAGCATTTT. Amino acids: CASRNRGVNQPQHF. The V and J genes are TRBV27 and TRBJ1-5, with TRBD1 identical over 8 bases. The CDR3 length is 14 residues. CDR1 MNHEY and CDR2 SMNVEV come from the germline V gene (reference sequence). V was pared by 6 bases and J by 4 bases, with 5 bases of the junction left unmatched.

This chain joins TRBV29-1 and TRBJ1-5; TRBD1 matches at 8 bases. CDR1 is SQVTM and CDR2 is ANQGSEA in the germline V gene. This CDR3 is built from 15 residues. V lost 4 bases, J lost 3 bases, and 8 bases stayed unmatched. The DNA of the CDR3 is TGCAGCGTTGTTGGGTCAGGGGGCCCCAATCAGCCCCAGCATTTT. Amino acids: CSVVGSGGPNQPQHF.

V gene TRBV10-3 combines with J gene TRBJ1-3; D call uncertain. From germline, CDR1 is ENHRY and CDR2 SYGVKD. This CDR3 region has 15 residues. Trimming cost V 1 base and J 0 bases, with 7 bases left between them. Here the CDR3 reads CAISEFGDSGNTIYF. The CDR3, as DNA: TGTGCCATCAGTGAGTTCGGGGACTCTGGAAACACCATATATTTT.

This chain uses TRBV6-2 or TRBV6-3 with TRBJ1-1; the match to TRBD1 covers 9 bases. Germline V gene data show CDR1 as MNHEY and CDR2 as SVGEGT. Germline trimming cut 5 bases from V and 7 bases from J; bases unmatched to any gene: 11. The CDR3 is 15 amino acids. The chain's CDR3 is CASSTTGGALGEAFF. The CDR3 DNA reads as TGTGCCAGCAGTACTACAGGGGGCGCGCTTGGTGAAGCTTTCTTT.

The genes are TRBV29-1 and TRBJ2-7; TRBD1 might be the D (7 bases). The V end lost 7 bases, the J end lost 2 bases, and 15 bases lay between the germline ends. The CDR3 contains 13 residues. CDR1 is SQVTM, CDR2 ANQGSEA, per germline. The CDR3 sequence: CSARDRLAYEQYF. The DNA of the CDR3 is TGCAGCGCGAGGGACAGACTAGCCTACGAGCAGTACTTC.